The following is a TCR beta chain sequence with its context. Antigen: not known. The data are from a study of T cell responses to AZD1222 COVID-19 vaccine. Unmatched junction bases numbered 7, after V lost 4 bases and J lost 2 bases. CDR3 length: 16 amino acids. Looked up from germline, CDR1 is SNHLY and CDR2 is FYNNEI. Some clones are missing from TCRdb's copy, which holds only in-frame ones; the method was immunoSEQ multiplex PCR. Here the sample spans 150,000 to 190,000 clones, over 80% being singletons. The study's findings and limits: The study sampled repertoires only after the peak T cell response. Females outnumbered males among donors, who were mostly white British; clonal diversity was possibly underestimated.

The sequence was collected from an adult who received the AZD1222 COVID-19 vaccine. Sample: peripheral blood, taken 28 days after the second AZD1222 dose. The chain is built from TRBV2 and TRBJ2-3, with 9 bases aligning to TRBD1. DNA of the CDR3: TGTGCCAGCAGTGTGGGCGGGACAGGGATCACAGATACGCAGTATTTT. Its translation: CASSVGGTGITDTQYF. Based on the CDR3 plus reference TRBV2 and TRBJ2-3, the full variable domain is EPEVTQTPSHQVTQMGQEVILRCVPISNHLYFYWYRQILGQKVEFLVSFYNNEISEKSEIFDDQFSVERPDGSNFTLKIRSTKLEDSAMYFCASSVGGTGITDTQYFGPGTRLTVL.